This TCR beta chain comes out of a study of blood T cell repertoires in COVID-19. Study summary: For recovered donors of Cohort 3, there were two negative PCRs, clearance, or symptom resolution.

Generated by immunoSEQ multiplex PCR, the TCRdb table keeps only in-frame clones and is missing some. The table records about 360,000 clones, 80% to 90% of them present only once. The TCR was taken from a man aged 40-50 years in a cohort exposed to, infected with or recovered from COVID-19 (not recorded which). Sample: PBMCs or T cells enriched from blood (not recorded which).

The CDR3 sequence is CATSAKTFSLRLGEQFF. Written as DNA, the CDR3 is TGTGCCACCAGCGCTAAGACCTTTAGTCTTCGACTCGGTGAGCAGTTCTTC. V and J are TRBV15 and TRBJ2-1, with unresolved D. Germline-derived CDR1 and CDR2 are LNHNV and YYDKDF (reference sequence). The CDR3 is made up of 17 amino acids. The ends were cut back, 5 bases at V and 9 bases at J, with 26 bases in the middle.